Sequencing of this TCR beta chain was carried out in a study of blood T cell repertoires in COVID-19 (dated by TCRdb to the early 2020s). Some background on the complete study: Samples covering the acute and convalescent phases of COVID-19 were provided by collaborators in the United States, Italy and Spain. The material from the prospective study consisted of cDNA or gDNA derived from T cells, B-cell-depleted T cells, or PBMCs. Deeply sampled blood TCRbeta repertoires from subjects exposed to, actively infected with, or recovered from COVID-19 were included in the dataset. HLA class I and class II types, where available, came from metadata supplied by the sample provider rather than from assay-based typing. A de-identified subject ID, COVID-19 status, age in years and sex were almost always included in the sample metadata. The repertoires were made available in a free public database intended to serve as a resource for research on the immune response to SARS-CoV-2. Samples came from the ongoing ImmuneRACE study (first 160 participants) plus 1,254 subjects from 6 global collaborators. What the authors observed across the whole study: Clinical and demographic metadata were provided uncurated, with the amount varying by source and participant.

TCRbeta CDR3 regions were amplified from genomic DNA using the immunoSEQ Assay, a bias-controlled multiplex PCR. The source study handled its data this way. Within the assay, amplification of reference gene primers was used to estimate how many nucleated cells each sample contained. Sequence reads were collapsed and filtered to measure the absolute abundance of every unique TCRbeta CDR3 rearrangement. Productive Simpson clonality was computed per sample as the square root of Simpson's diversity index over productive rearrangements. TCRdb holds this immuneACCESS table with in-frame rearrangements only. Some clones are missing; in checked studies, unresolved V genes explain under half, and the rest has no known cause. That table is the source of V, J and clone size, and D and trimming were worked out from the DNA. Present in this sample are 130,000 to 150,000 clones, approximately 88% of which were seen just once. The top ten constitute 5.5% of the sample.

Concerning this clone: Its antigen target is currently unknown. A junction end diverges from the germline sequence, so it may reflect a read error.

In the prospective study, participants were about 18 to 95 years old, resided in about 25 geographic areas of the United States, and were enrolled through a virtual design. In the prospective study, participants were assigned to cohorts based on the clinical history participants reported in a screening survey and a study questionnaire. In the prospective study, whole blood, serum and a nasopharyngeal or oropharyngeal swab were collected from each participant by mobile phlebotomists. Additional blood draws and questionnaires over an approximately 2-month period could optionally be provided by prospective study participants. Prospective study blood samples were shipped either frozen or at room temperature before DNA extraction. Sequenced material: PBMCs or T cells enriched from blood (not recorded which). The receptor was derived from a man aged 35-49 years with acute COVID-19.

Read as DNA, the sequence is TGTGCCTGGAGTGTACTGGGTGGAAACAGTGAAGCTTTCTTT. It is translated as CAWSVLGGNSEAFF. The sequence is built from TRBV30 and TRBJ1-1; the D gene lacks a confident call. The germline V gene (reference sequence) supplies CDR1 GTSNPN and CDR2 SVGIG. Inclusive of the bounding cysteine and phenylalanine, the CDR3 is 14 residues long. The sequence is cut down to CDR3 DNA, 42 bases in frame from base 1.